Shown below are 7 T cell receptor beta chains from a single sample sequenced in a study of blood T cell repertoires in COVID-19. Profiling relied on immunoSEQ multiplex PCR, and the TCRdb table lists in-frame clones only, not all of them. The sample has about 220,000 clones, 70% to 90% seen once; the top ten hold about 4%. Sequencing was carried out using PBMCs or T cells enriched from blood (not recorded which). The receptor set was obtained from a woman in her 40s with acute COVID-19.

The chain is built from TRBV5-1 and TRBJ1-6, with 9 positions matching TRBD1. This CDR3 spans 15 amino acids. Germline values: CDR1 SGHRS, CDR2 YFSETQ. J lost 9 bases, V lost 2 bases, and 6 bases had no gene match. The CDR3 reads CASSFGDRESSPLHF. CDR3 bases: TGCGCCAGCAGCTTTGGGGACAGGGAGAGTTCACCCCTCCACTTT.

The genes are TRBV7-2 and TRBJ1-4, with 7 bases fitting TRBD1. Germline lookup yields CDR1 SGHTA and CDR2 FQGNSA. V shed 4 bases and J 7 bases; nucleotides not matched to a gene: 6. The CDR3 is 14 residues long. The CDR3 region is CASSSGGMGEKLFF. CDR3 bases: TGTGCCAGCAGCTCAGGGGGAATGGGTGAAAAACTGTTTTTT. Drawing the rest from reference TRBV7-2 and TRBJ1-4, the complete variable domain is GAGVSQSPSNKVTEKGKDVELRCDPISGHTALYWYRQSLGQGLEFLIYFQGNSAPDKSGLPSDRFSAERTGGSVSTLTIQRTQQEDSAVYLCASSSGGMGEKLFFGSGTQLSVL.

In this sample, this clone turned up a few times. The rearrangement links TRBV7-3 to TRBJ2-5, with D tentatively TRBD1 (8 bases). Germline CDR1 and CDR2: SGHTA and FQGTGA. The CDR3 has 13 residues. Trimming took 5 bases from V and 6 from J, leaving 13 bases between them. CDR3 protein: CASSVQGGQTQYF. The CDR3 region has the DNA TGTGCCAGCAGCGTACAGGGGGGGCAGACCCAGTACTTC.

The chain recombines TRBV2 with TRBJ1-2; D possibly corresponds to TRBD1 (5 bases). The germline V gene encodes CDR1 SNHLY and CDR2 FYNNEI. V lost 6 bases, J lost 0 bases, and 11 bases lay in between. The CDR3 runs 14 residues. The CDR3 DNA reads TGTGCCAGCAGGGGGGGACGGACTAACTATGGCTACACCTTC. It is translated as CASRGGRTNYGYTF.

This clone appeared a single time. The chain employs TRBV19 and TRBJ1-1, with 10 bases lining up with TRBD1. CDR1 LNHDA and CDR2 SQIVND come from the germline V gene (reference sequence). The V gene end was trimmed by 4 bases and the J gene end by 14 bases; junction bases not matched to a gene: 10. The CDR3 contains 13 residues. CDR3 DNA: TGTGCCAGTAGTACAAATTCCGACAGGGGGCAATTCTTT. It specifies CASSTNSDRGQFF.

The rearrangement uses TRBV15 and TRBJ1-6; 8 bases map to TRBD1. The CDR3 is made up of 16 amino acids. Per the germline V gene, CDR1 is LNHNV and CDR2 is YYDKDF (reference sequence). V shed 1 base and J 6 bases; nucleotides not matched to a gene: 5. The CDR3 protein is CATSRARTGINSPLHF. The CDR3, as DNA: TGTGCCACCAGCAGAGCTCGGACAGGGATTAATTCACCCCTCCACTTT.

CDR3 residues: CASSVGTEGNTIYF. CDR3 nucleotide sequence: TGTGCCAGCAGCGTAGGTACAGAGGGAAACACCATATATTTT. This chain links TRBV9 with TRBJ1-3, with D hard to call. Germline-derived CDR1 and CDR2 are SGDLS and YYNGEE. The CDR3 runs to 14 residues. V gave up 0 bases and J gave up 4 bases, with 8 bases separating them.